A selection of T cell receptor beta chains follows, all from one sample in a study of T-cell reconstitution after alpha-beta-depleted transplantation in children. TCRdb re-called the PCR reads with MiXCR, one entry per CDR3 protein. The table includes fewer than 500,000 distinct CDR3 sequences, about 45% detected once. Sequences were derived from PBMCs, sampled before TCRalphabeta/CD19-depleted stem cell transplant. These receptors originate from a girl aged 2-15 years with aplastic anemia, due to receive a stem cell transplant. Both conserved end residues are part of each CDR3. Each record gives: CDR3 length, D gene, clone size, J gene, V gene, CDR3 protein, CDR3 DNA. The D gene is left open where the match is weak. The size field is filled for only some rows; it gives once, few, many or a size class.

15 TRBD1 many TRBJ2-5 TRBV13 CASSSSGTGEETQYF TGTGCCAGCAGCTCCTCGGGGACAGGAGAAGAGACCCAGTACTTC
15 TRBD2 few TRBJ2-5 TRBV10-2 CATLGLAAYQETQYF TGCGCCACCCTAGGACTAGCGGCTTACCAAGAGACCCAGTACTTC
14 . . TRBJ1-4 TRBV5-1 CASSAGIGGEKLFF TGCGCCAGCAGCGCCGGTATCGGAGGGGAAAAACTGTTTTTT
14 TRBD2 . TRBJ2-7 TRBV7-9 CASSLSGRVHEQYF TGTGCCAGCAGCTTGTCCGGGAGGGTCCACGAGCAGTACTTC
17 . . TRBJ2-3 TRBV20-1 CSAGGQKTRGSTDTQYF TGCAGTGCTGGAGGTCAAAAGACGAGGGGTAGCACAGATACGCAGTATTTT
16 TRBD1 . TRBJ1-1 TRBV12-3/TRBV12-4 CASSRFAGTGGGEAFF TGTGCCAGCAGCAGATTCGCCGGGACAGGGGGCGGAGAAGCTTTCTTT
13 . . TRBJ2-3 TRBV28 CATGHTGTDTQYF TGTGCCACGGGACATACTGGCACAGATACGCAGTATTTT
13 . . TRBJ2-7 TRBV12-3/TRBV12-4 CASSLGTNSEQYF TGTGCCAGCAGTTTGGGGACAAACTCCGAGCAGTACTTC
11 . . TRBJ2-7 TRBV6-6 CASSYSVEQYF TGTGCCAGCAGTTACTCTGTGGAGCAGTACTTC
12 . . TRBJ1-6 TRBV12-3/TRBV12-4 CASSLVAEPLHF TGTGCCAGCAGCCTCGTGGCCGAACCCCTCCACTTT